This entry lists 14 T cell receptor beta chains sequenced from one sample in a study of shared clonotypes between healthy human individuals. The table came from immunoSEQ multiplex PCR; TCRdb's copy has only in-frame clones and leaves some out. Of more than 2 million clones in the sample, roughly 95% were seen once. CD45RO-negative, CCR7-positively selected cells formed the naive CD8 fraction, excluding terminally differentiated effector memory CD45RA+ cells. Sequencing was carried out using naive CD8+ T cells sorted from blood. The origin of the receptors is a man between 18 and 35 years old in good health.

The chain combines TRBV27 with TRBJ2-1, with TRBD2 matching over 8 bases. Trimming at V came to 5 bases and at J to 7 bases, leaving 4 bases not matched to a gene. The CDR3 spans 13 residues. In germline, CDR1 is MNHEY, CDR2 SMNVEV (reference sequence). CDR3 region: CASSPSGGNEQFF. CDR3 nucleotide sequence: TGTGCCAGCAGTCCCTCGGGGGGGAATGAGCAGTTCTTC.

The chain links TRBV6-6 to TRBJ2-7; no firm D call. V was trimmed by 6 bases and J by 4 bases, leaving 13 bases between them. In germline, CDR1 is MNHNY, CDR2 SVGAGI (reference sequence). The CDR3 has 13 residues. CDR3 DNA sequence: TGTGCCAGCAGCGACGTCGGAAAATACGAGCAGTACTTC. Translating it yields CASSDVGKYEQYF.

The gene calls are TRBV9 and TRBJ2-3, with 7 bases lining up with TRBD1. The germline V gene encodes CDR1 SGDLS and CDR2 YYNGEE. The V segment lost 3 bases and the J segment 2 bases; nucleotides outside the gene matches: 18. The length of the CDR3 is 19 residues. DNA for the CDR3: TGTGCCAGCAGCGGAGCAGGGGGTTCTAGCCTGCCGTACACAGATACGCAGTATTTT. Residues: CASSGAGGSSLPYTDTQYF.

V usage is TRBV12-5 and J usage is TRBJ2-3, with 7 bases that match TRBD1. This CDR3 has 15 amino acids. Germline lookup yields CDR1 LGHNT and CDR2 FRNRAP. The trim removed 1 base at V and 2 bases at J, leaving 3 bases unmatched. The CDR3 is CASGLGGTDTDTQYF. The DNA of the CDR3 is TGTGCTAGTGGTTTGGGGGGGACAGACACAGATACGCAGTATTTT.

The rearrangement uses TRBV6-1 and TRBJ1-2; D is unresolved. The CDR3 has 15 amino acids. V was shortened by 0 bases and J by 4 bases, with 12 bases between the two germline ends. CDR1 is MNHNS, CDR2 SASEGT, per germline. The CDR3 DNA reads TGTGCCAGCAGTGAAGCGCCGATAAGTTCCTATGGCTACACCTTC. This translates into CASSEAPISSYGYTF.

The chain couples TRBV7-9 to TRBJ1-6, with TRBD1 matching 7 bases. CDR3 size: 13 residues. V lost 6 bases to trimming and J lost 6 bases; unmatched junction nucleotides: 2. Per germline, CDR1 SEHNR and CDR2 FQNEAQ (reference sequence). This CDR3 reads CASRTGINSPLHF. The DNA for the CDR3 is TGTGCCAGCAGGACAGGGATTAATTCACCCCTCCACTTT.

The DNA for the CDR3 is TGTGCCAGCAGCTTAGGGGCAGCACTTGAAGCTTTCTTT. Translated, it gives CASSLGAALEAFF. This chain joins TRBV7-6 and TRBJ1-1, with D unclear. Trimming took off 1 base at V and 7 bases at J, with 10 bases between the two ends. This CDR3 spans 13 amino acids. Looked up from germline, CDR1 is SGHVS and CDR2 is FNYEAQ.

J is TRBJ2-2 and V is TRBV10-3, with D maybe TRBD1 (6 bases). The CDR3 loop spans 12 amino acids. Germline assignment: CDR1 ENHRY and CDR2 SYGVKD. V lost 7 bases, J lost 6 bases, and 9 bases lay in between. The CDR3, as DNA: TGTGCCATCACTGGGGGCTCCGGGGAGCTGTTTTTT. Translation: CAITGGSGELFF.

This sequence joins TRBV4-3 and TRBJ1-5; maybe TRBD1 (6 bases). This CDR3 spans 16 amino acids. Germline V gene data show CDR1 as LGHNA and CDR2 as YSLEER. V lost 0 bases and J 6 bases, leaving 15 bases between the germline ends. The CDR3 is CASSQDPVLGAQPQHF. CDR3 in DNA: TGCGCCAGCAGCCAAGATCCCGTTTTGGGGGCTCAGCCCCAGCATTTT.

The chain couples TRBV4-1 to TRBJ1-3; TRBD1 agrees at 8 bases. Germline lookup yields CDR1 MGHRA and CDR2 YSYEKL. This CDR3 is 16 amino acids long. J was trimmed by 2 bases and V by 3 bases; bases with no gene match: 6. The chain's CDR3 is CASSQVQGAPGNTIYF. Written as DNA, the CDR3 is TGCGCCAGCAGCCAGGTGCAGGGGGCGCCTGGAAACACCATATATTTT.

The count of this clone is one. The chain is built from TRBV5-1 and TRBJ2-7; 11 nucleotides agree with TRBD1. The CDR3 spans 15 residues. Germline V gene sequence: CDR1 SGHRS, CDR2 YFSETQ. The ends lost 3 bases at V and 2 bases at J; junction bases unmatched: 4. The CDR3, as DNA: TGCGCCAGCAGCTATGGGACAGGGGGGACCTACGAGCAGTACTTC. It yields the protein CASSYGTGGTYEQYF.

This chain uses TRBV2 with TRBJ1-5; TRBD1 is a possible D gene (5 bases). V was shortened by 8 bases and J by 1 base, with 6 bases between the two germline ends. Per germline, CDR1 SNHLY and CDR2 FYNNEI. The CDR3 contains 12 residues. DNA for the CDR3: TGTGCCAGCGGGACCAGCAATCAGCCCCAGCATTTT. Protein sequence: CASGTSNQPQHF.

This chain joins TRBV29-1 and TRBJ2-1; TRBD1 is a possible D gene (6 bases). Germline V gene sequence: CDR1 SQVTM, CDR2 ANQGSEA. V dropped 7 bases and J dropped 6 bases, with 10 bases sitting between them. This CDR3 spans 11 amino acids. The CDR3 DNA follows: TGCAGCGCAGGGGTCGGCAATGAGCAGTTCTTC. The encoded protein is CSAGVGNEQFF.

The chain carries TRBV6-5 and TRBJ1-2, with D perhaps matching TRBD1 (6 bases). This CDR3 is 12 amino acids long. Germline V gene lookup returns CDR1 MNHEY and CDR2 SVGAGI. V shed 7 bases and J shed 8 bases, with 14 bases lying between them. The CDR3, as DNA: TGTGCCAGCACCACCGGAGGGGGAGGCTACACCTTC. Protein sequence: CASTTGGGGYTF.